The clone carrying this T cell receptor (beta chain) has more than one count but fewer than ten. The sample originates from a study of early T cells in non-severe SARS-CoV-2 infection. The length of the CDR3 is 15 residues. Germline V lookup: CDR1 SGHTA, CDR2 FQGNSA. V lost 0 bases and J 7 bases, leaving 13 bases between the germline ends. In the library, individual cDNA molecules carried attached unique molecular identifiers. TCRdb analysed the 5' RACE reads with MiXCR anew, one entry per CDR3 protein. Of some 24,000 distinct CDR3 sequences in the sample, 4.3% are singletons; the top ten hold 15% to 17%.

Sequenced material: whole blood. This sequence originates from an adult who was a healthcare worker with PCR-confirmed SARS-CoV-2 infection or an uninfected control (not recorded which). The J gene is TRBJ1-5, the V gene TRBV7-2; D uncertain. The CDR3 sequence is CASSLAQVFGQPQHF. The DNA for the CDR3 is TGTGCCAGCAGCTTAGCGCAGGTTTTTGGCCAGCCCCAGCATTTT.